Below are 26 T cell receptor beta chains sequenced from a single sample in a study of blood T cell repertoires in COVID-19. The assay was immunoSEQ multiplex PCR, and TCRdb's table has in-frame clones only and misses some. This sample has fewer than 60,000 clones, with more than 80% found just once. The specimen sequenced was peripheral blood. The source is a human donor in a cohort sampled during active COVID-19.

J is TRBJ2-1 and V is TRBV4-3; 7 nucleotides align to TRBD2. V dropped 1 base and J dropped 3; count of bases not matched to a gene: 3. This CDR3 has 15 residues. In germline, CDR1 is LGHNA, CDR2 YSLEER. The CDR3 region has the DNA TGCGCCAGCAGCCAAGCCCGGGGGGACTACAATGAGCAGTTCTTC. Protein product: CASSQARGDYNEQFF.

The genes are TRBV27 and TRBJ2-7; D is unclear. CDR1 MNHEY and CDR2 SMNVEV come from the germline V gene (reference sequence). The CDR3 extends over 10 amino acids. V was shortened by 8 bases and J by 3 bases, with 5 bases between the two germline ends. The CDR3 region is CASGLYEQYF. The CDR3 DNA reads TGTGCCAGCGGGCTCTACGAGCAGTACTTC.

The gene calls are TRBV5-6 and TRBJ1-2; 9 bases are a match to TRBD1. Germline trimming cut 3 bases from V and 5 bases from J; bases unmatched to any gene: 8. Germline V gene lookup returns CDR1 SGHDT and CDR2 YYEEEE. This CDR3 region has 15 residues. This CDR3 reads CASSSGTGWPYGYTF. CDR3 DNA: TGTGCCAGCAGCTCTGGGACAGGGTGGCCTTATGGCTACACCTTC.

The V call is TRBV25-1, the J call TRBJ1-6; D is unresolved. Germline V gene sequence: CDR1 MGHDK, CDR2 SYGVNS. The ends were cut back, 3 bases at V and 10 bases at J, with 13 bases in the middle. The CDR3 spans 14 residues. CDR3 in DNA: TGTGCCAGCAGTGATCCTACTGGTCGGTCACCCCTCCACTTT. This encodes CASSDPTGRSPLHF.

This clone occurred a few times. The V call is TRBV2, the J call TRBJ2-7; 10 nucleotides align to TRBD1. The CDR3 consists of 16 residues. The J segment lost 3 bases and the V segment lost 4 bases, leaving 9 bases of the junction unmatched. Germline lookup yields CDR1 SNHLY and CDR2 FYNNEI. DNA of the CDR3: TGTGCCAGCAGTGCCCCCCGGCGGACAGGGGGCTACGAGCAGTACTTC. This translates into CASSAPRRTGGYEQYF.

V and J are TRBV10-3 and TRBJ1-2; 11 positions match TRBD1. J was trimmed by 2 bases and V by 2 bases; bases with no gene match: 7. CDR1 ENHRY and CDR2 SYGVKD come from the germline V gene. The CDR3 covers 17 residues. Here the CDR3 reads CAISEGQGAQANYGYTF. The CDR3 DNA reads TGTGCCATCAGTGAGGGACAGGGGGCCCAAGCAAACTATGGCTACACCTTC.

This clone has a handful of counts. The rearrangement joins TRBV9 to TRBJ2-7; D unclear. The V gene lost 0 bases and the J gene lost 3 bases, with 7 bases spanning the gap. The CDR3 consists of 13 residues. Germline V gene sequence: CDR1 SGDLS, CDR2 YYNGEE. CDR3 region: CASSVAESYEQYF. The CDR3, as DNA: TGTGCCAGCAGCGTAGCGGAGAGCTACGAGCAGTACTTC.

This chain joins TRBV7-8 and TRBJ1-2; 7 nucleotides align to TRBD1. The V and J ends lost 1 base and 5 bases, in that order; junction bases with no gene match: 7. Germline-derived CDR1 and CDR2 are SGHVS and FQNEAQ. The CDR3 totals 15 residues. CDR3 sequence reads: CASSLGRGLGYGYTF. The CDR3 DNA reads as TGTGCCAGCAGCTTAGGGAGGGGGCTCGGGTATGGCTACACCTTC.

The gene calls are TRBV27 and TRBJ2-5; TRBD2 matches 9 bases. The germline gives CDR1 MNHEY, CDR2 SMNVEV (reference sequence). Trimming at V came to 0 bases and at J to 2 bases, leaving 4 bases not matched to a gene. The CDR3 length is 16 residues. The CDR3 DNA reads TGTGCCAGCAGTTTATCGAGCGGGGGGAGGCAAGAGACCCAGTACTTC. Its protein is CASSLSSGGRQETQYF.

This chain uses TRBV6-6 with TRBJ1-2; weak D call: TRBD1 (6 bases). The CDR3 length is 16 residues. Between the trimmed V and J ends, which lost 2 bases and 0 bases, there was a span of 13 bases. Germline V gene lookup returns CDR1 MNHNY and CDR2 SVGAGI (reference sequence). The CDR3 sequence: CASSYGRKGANYGYTF. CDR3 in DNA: TGTGCCAGCAGTTACGGGCGGAAGGGGGCTAACTATGGCTACACCTTC.

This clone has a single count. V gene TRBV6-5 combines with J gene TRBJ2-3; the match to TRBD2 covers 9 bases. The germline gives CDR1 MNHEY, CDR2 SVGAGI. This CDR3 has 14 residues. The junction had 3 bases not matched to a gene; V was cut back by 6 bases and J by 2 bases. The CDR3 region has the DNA TGTGCCAGCAGACTGGGACTAGCCACAGATACGCAGTATTTT. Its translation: CASRLGLATDTQYF.

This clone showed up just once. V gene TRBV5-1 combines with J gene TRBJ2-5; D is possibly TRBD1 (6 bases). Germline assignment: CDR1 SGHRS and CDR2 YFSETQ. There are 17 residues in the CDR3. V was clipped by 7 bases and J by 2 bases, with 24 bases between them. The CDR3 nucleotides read TGCGCCAGCTCCCCTCTATCTACGGGGACACTTCAAGAGACCCAGTACTTC. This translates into CASSPLSTGTLQETQYF.

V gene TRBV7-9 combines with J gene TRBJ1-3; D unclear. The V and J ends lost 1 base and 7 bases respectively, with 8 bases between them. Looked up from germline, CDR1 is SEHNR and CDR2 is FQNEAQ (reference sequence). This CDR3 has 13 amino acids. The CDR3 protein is CASSLDLMNTIYF. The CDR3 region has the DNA TGTGCCAGCAGCTTAGACCTAATGAACACCATATATTTT.

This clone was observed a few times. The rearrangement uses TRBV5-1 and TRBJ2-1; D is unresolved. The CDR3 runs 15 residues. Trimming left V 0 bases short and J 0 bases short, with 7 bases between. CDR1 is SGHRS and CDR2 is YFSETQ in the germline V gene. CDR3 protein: CASSLGRNSYNEQFF. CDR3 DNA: TGCGCCAGCAGCTTGGGCAGGAACTCCTACAATGAGCAGTTCTTC.

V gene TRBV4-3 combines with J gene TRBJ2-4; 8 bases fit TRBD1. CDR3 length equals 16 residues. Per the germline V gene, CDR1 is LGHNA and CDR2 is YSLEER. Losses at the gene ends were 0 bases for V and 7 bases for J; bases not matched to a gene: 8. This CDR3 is CASSQDPAGGRNIQYF. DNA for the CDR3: TGCGCCAGCAGCCAAGATCCGGCAGGGGGCAGGAACATTCAGTACTTC.

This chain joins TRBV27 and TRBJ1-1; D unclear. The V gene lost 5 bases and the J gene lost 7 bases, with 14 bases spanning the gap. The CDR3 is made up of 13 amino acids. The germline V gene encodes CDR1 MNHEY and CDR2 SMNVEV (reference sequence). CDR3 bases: TGTGCCAGCAGTGGAGGCCTTTCCTTTGAAGCTTTCTTT. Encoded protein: CASSGGLSFEAFF.

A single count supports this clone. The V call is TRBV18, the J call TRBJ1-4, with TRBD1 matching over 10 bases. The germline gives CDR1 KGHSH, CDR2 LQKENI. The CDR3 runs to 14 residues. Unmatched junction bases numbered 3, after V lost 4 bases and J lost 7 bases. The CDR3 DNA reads TGTGCCAGCTCACGACAGGGGGCGCGTGAAAAACTGTTTTTT. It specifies CASSRQGAREKLFF.

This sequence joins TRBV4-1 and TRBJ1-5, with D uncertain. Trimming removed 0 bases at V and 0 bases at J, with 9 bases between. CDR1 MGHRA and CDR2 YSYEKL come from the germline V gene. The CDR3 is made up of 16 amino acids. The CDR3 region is CASSQEGRNSNQPQHF. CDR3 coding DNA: TGCGCCAGCAGCCAAGAGGGGAGGAATAGCAATCAGCCCCAGCATTTT.

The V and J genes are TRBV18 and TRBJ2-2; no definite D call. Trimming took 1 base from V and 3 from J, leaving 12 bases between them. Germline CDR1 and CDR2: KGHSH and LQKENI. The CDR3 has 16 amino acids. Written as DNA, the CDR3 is TGTGCCAGCTCACCACTTCGGCCCGAGGACACCGGGGAGCTGTTTTTT. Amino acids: CASSPLRPEDTGELFF. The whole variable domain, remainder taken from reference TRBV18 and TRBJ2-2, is NAGVMQNPRHLVRRRGQEARLRCSPMKGHSHVYWYRQLPEEGLKFMVYLQKENIIDESGMPKERFSAEFPKEGPSILRIQQVVRGDSAAYFCASSPLRPEDTGELFFGEGSRLTVL.

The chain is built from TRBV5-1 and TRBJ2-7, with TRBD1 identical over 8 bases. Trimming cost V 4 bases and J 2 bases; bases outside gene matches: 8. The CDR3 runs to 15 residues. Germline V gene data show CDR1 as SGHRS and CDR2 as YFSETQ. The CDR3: CASSPGTGSTYEQYF. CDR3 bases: TGCGCCAGCAGCCCAGGGACAGGATCTACCTACGAGCAGTACTTC.

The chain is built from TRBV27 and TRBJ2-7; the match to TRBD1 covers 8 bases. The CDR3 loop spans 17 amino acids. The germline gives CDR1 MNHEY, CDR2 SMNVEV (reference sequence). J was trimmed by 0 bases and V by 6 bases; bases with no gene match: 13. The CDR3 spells CASSRMFGQGISYEQYF. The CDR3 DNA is TGTGCCAGCAGCAGGATGTTTGGACAGGGCATCTCCTACGAGCAGTACTTC.

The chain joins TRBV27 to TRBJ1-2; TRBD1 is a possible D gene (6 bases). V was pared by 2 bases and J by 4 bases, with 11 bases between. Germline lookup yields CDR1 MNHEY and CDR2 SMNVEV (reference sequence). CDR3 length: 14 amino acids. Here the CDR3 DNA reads TGTGCCAGCAGTTTAGGGGGCCAGACCTATGGCTACACCTTC. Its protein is CASSLGGQTYGYTF.

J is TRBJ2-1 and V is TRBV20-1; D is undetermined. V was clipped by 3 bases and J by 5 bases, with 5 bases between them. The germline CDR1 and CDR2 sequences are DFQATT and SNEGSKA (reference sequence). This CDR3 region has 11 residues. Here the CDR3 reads CSARGNNEQFF. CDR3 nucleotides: TGCAGTGCTAGGGGCAACAATGAGCAGTTCTTC.

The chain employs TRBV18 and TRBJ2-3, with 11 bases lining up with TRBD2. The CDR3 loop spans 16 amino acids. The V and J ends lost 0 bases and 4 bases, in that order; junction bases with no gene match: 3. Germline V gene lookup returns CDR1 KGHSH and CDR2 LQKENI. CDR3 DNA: TGTGCCAGCTCACCACCTAGCGGGGGGGCCTCAGATACGCAGTATTTT. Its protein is CASSPPSGGASDTQYF.

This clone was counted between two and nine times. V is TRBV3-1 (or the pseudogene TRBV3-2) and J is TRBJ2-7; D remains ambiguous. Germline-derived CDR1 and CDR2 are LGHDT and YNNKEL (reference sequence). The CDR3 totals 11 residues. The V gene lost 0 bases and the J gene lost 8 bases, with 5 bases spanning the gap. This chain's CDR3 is CASSQEGKQYF. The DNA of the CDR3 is TGTGCCAGCAGCCAAGAGGGCAAGCAGTACTTC.

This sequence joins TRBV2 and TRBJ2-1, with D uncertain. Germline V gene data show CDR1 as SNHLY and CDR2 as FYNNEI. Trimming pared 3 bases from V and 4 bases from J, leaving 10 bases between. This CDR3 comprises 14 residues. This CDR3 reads CASSEQQFYNEQFF. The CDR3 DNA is TGTGCCAGCAGTGAGCAACAGTTTTACAATGAGCAGTTCTTC. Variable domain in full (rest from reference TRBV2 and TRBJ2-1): EPEVTQTPSHQVTQMGQEVILRCVPISNHLYFYWYRQILGQKVEFLVSFYNNEISEKSEIFDDQFSVERPDGSNFTLKIRSTKLEDSAMYFCASSEQQFYNEQFFGPGTRLTVL.